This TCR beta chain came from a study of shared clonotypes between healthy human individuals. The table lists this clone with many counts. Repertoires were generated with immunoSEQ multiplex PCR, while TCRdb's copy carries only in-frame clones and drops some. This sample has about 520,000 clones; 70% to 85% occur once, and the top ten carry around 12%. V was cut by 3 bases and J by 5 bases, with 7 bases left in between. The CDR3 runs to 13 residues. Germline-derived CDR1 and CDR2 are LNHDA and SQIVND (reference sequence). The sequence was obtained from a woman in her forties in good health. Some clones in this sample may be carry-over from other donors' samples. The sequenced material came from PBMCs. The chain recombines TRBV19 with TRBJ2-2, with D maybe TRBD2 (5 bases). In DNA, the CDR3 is TGTGCCAGTAGTATGAGAGGGACCGGGGAGCTGTTTTTT. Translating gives CASSMRGTGELFF.